This T cell receptor beta chain was profiled in a study of blood T cell repertoires in COVID-19. Study overall: Spain, Italy and the United States supplied samples that represented acute and convalescent COVID-19. T cells, B-cell-depleted T cells, or PBMCs supplied cDNA or gDNA.

The CDR3 sequence is 14 residues long. Trimming cost V 1 base and J 6 bases, with 12 bases left between them. Looked up from germline, CDR1 is MNHEY and CDR2 is SMNVEV (reference sequence). This table comes from immunoSEQ multiplex PCR, and its TCRdb copy is limited to in-frame clones, with some not included. The sample comprises 65,000 to 85,000 clones, 75% to 90% of which are singletons, and around 6% rests with the top ten. This clone was counted only a few times. The chain recombines TRBV27 with TRBJ1-1, with no clear D. The sequencing input was peripheral blood. The origin of this receptor is an elderly man with COVID-19, enrolled during active disease. The CDR3 coding sequence is TGTGCCAGCAGTTTATGGGCAGAAAACGCTGAAGCTTTCTTT. It yields the protein CASSLWAENAEAFF.